This T cell receptor beta chain was recorded in a study of vaccination and CD4 T cells after COVID-19. MiXCR was run by TCRdb on the PCR reads, yielding one entry per CDR3 protein. The data show approximately 17,000 distinct CDR3 sequences, 60% to 75% seen once. Germline V gives CDR1 SGHTA, CDR2 FQGNSA. V was trimmed by 2 bases and J by 5 bases, leaving 7 bases between them. This CDR3 comprises 13 residues. This clonotype was obtained from a human donor who had recovered from COVID-19. This chain connects TRBV7-2 to TRBJ1-5; D may be TRBD1 (6 bases). The sequencing here drew on CD4+ T cells from blood, taken after SARS-CoV-2 vaccination. CDR3 DNA sequence: TGTGCCAGCAGCTTATCAGGGGATCAGCCCCAGCATTTT. Its protein product is CASSLSGDQPQHF.